These 29 T cell receptor beta chains originate from one sample sequenced in a study of blood T cell repertoires in COVID-19. The table came from immunoSEQ multiplex PCR; TCRdb's copy has only in-frame clones and leaves some out. The sample yields about 110,000 clones, roughly 85% seen once. Sequences were obtained from peripheral blood. These TCRs come from a human donor in a cohort sampled during active COVID-19.

This chain's CDR3 is CASSPPYSSSTDTQYF. CDR3 nucleotide sequence: TGTGCCAGCAGTCCCCCCTATTCGTCTTCCACAGATACGCAGTATTTT. The chain carries TRBV2 and TRBJ2-3; D is undetermined. The V end lost 5 bases, the J end lost 2 bases, and 17 bases lay between the germline ends. This CDR3 spans 16 amino acids. Per germline, CDR1 SNHLY and CDR2 FYNNEI.

The chain joins TRBV29-1 to TRBJ2-3; tentatively, D is TRBD2 (5 bases). Germline CDR1 and CDR2: SQVTM and ANQGSEA. V shed 4 bases and J shed 2 bases, with 13 bases lying between them. This CDR3 spans 14 amino acids. The CDR3 nucleotides read TGCAGCGTTGGGCCGAGGGTCCACACAGATACGCAGTATTTT. This sequence encodes CSVGPRVHTDTQYF.

V and J are TRBV18 and TRBJ2-7; TRBD2 matches at 7 bases. This CDR3 contains 15 residues. V dropped 0 bases and J dropped 2; count of bases not matched to a gene: 4. Germline V gives CDR1 KGHSH, CDR2 LQKENI. CDR3 bases: TGTGCCAGCTCACCACCTGGTCTAGCGGCCTACGAGCAGTACTTC. Its protein is CASSPPGLAAYEQYF. The variable domain in full, with the rest retrieved from reference TRBV18 and TRBJ2-7, is NAGVMQNPRHLVRRRGQEARLRCSPMKGHSHVYWYRQLPEEGLKFMVYLQKENIIDESGMPKERFSAEFPKEGPSILRIQQVVRGDSAAYFCASSPPGLAAYEQYFGPGTRLTVT.

V is TRBV28 and J is TRBJ2-1, with TRBD2 matching over 10 bases. From germline, CDR1 is MDHEN and CDR2 SYDVKM. The length of the CDR3 is 15 residues. Germline trimming cut 6 bases from V and 4 bases from J; bases unmatched to any gene: 6. In DNA, the CDR3 is TGTGCCAGCAGCAAAAAGCGGGGGGGATACAATGAGCAGTTCTTC. As protein: CASSKKRGGYNEQFF.

The CDR3 loop reads CASNLGTGYLGDEKLFF. The CDR3, as DNA: TGCGCCAGCAACCTTGGGACAGGGTATCTTGGCGATGAAAAACTGTTTTTT. V usage is TRBV5-1 and J usage is TRBJ1-4; TRBD1 matches at 9 bases. Germline V gene sequence: CDR1 SGHRS, CDR2 YFSETQ. V lost 6 bases to trimming and J lost 6 bases; unmatched junction nucleotides: 15. The CDR3 spans 17 residues.

The rearrangement links TRBV19 to TRBJ1-5, with D hard to call. In germline, CDR1 is LNHDA, CDR2 SQIVND (reference sequence). This CDR3 has 14 amino acids. Deletions cut 8 bases from V and 3 bases from J, with 14 bases between. The DNA of the CDR3 is TGTGCCAGTTCCGACTCCCAAGACAATCAGCCCCAGCATTTT. It codes for CASSDSQDNQPQHF. The full variable domain, with the rest looked up from reference TRBV19 and TRBJ1-5, is DGGITQSPKYLFRKEGQNVTLSCEQNLNHDAMYWYRQDPGQGLRLIYYSQIVNDFQKGDIAEGYSVSREKKESFPLTVTSAQKNPTAFYLCASSDSQDNQPQHFGDGTRLSIL.

This chain links TRBV5-6 with TRBJ1-6; 7 nucleotides align to TRBD1. CDR1 is SGHDT and CDR2 is YYEEEE in the germline V gene. The CDR3 spans 15 residues. V lost 4 bases and J lost 10; bases outside the gene matches: 11. The CDR3 nucleotides are TGTGCCAGCAGCAACAGGGGCGCCCATTGGTCACCCCTCCACTTT. Its translation is CASSNRGAHWSPLHF.

The chain carries TRBV3-1 (or the pseudogene TRBV3-2) and TRBJ1-2; D is possibly TRBD1 (6 bases). V dropped 4 bases and J dropped 4 bases, with 16 bases sitting between them. The germline gives CDR1 LGHDT, CDR2 YNNKEL (reference sequence). The CDR3 is made up of 15 amino acids. The CDR3 sequence is CASSPLEGGVYGYTF. The CDR3 DNA follows: TGTGCCAGCAGCCCCCTGGAAGGGGGAGTCTATGGCTACACCTTC.

The chain combines TRBV2 with TRBJ1-6; the D is unclear. The CDR3 loop spans 13 amino acids. With 9 bases removed from V and 6 bases from J, the gap between germline ends came to 12 bases. Germline loops: CDR1 SNHLY, CDR2 FYNNEI. The CDR3 DNA reads as TGTGCCAGTTCGGAGGCAGCTAATTCACCCCTCCACTTT. It encodes CASSEAANSPLHF.

The chain recombines TRBV5-1 with TRBJ1-4; TRBD1 matches 7 bases. The germline V gene encodes CDR1 SGHRS and CDR2 YFSETQ. The V gene end was trimmed by 4 bases and the J gene end by 4 bases; junction bases not matched to a gene: 4. CDR3 length: 14 residues. The CDR3 DNA reads TGCGCCAGCAGCGGGGACAGCTATAATGAAAAACTGTTTTTT. Its protein is CASSGDSYNEKLFF.

The chain couples TRBV13 to TRBJ2-1; D ambiguous. Germline-derived CDR1 and CDR2 are PRHDT and FYEKMQ (reference sequence). V was cut by 4 bases and J by 5 bases, with 15 bases left in between. This CDR3 is built from 15 residues. The CDR3 region has the DNA TGTGCCAGCAGCTCACGCCCGACAAGAGACAATGAGCAGTTCTTC. Encoded protein: CASSSRPTRDNEQFF.

The chain has TRBV5-4 and TRBJ2-5; 8 bases align to TRBD1. V lost 4 bases to trimming and J lost 2 bases; unmatched junction nucleotides: 1. The CDR3 is made up of 13 amino acids. Per germline, CDR1 SGHNT and CDR2 YYREEE (reference sequence). The CDR3 DNA reads TGTGCCAGCAGCCGGGACAGGCAAGAGACCCAGTACTTC. It translates to CASSRDRQETQYF. The complete variable domain, with remaining parts taken from reference TRBV5-4 and TRBJ2-5, reads ETGVTQSPTHLIKTRGQQVTLRCSSQSGHNTVSWYQQALGQGPQFIFQYYREEENGRGNFPPRFSGLQFPNYSSELNVNALELDDSALYLCASSRDRQETQYFGPGTRLLVL.

The V call is TRBV4-1, the J call TRBJ2-7, with D tentatively TRBD1 (6 bases). Germline-derived CDR1 and CDR2 are MGHRA and YSYEKL. This CDR3 has 15 amino acids. V was trimmed by 1 base and J by 2 bases, leaving 12 bases between them. CDR3 coding DNA: TGCGCCAGCAGCCAAGCGTCGGGACACCCCTACGAGCAGTACTTC. Translating it yields CASSQASGHPYEQYF.

The chain employs TRBV6-1 and TRBJ2-3; D possibly corresponds to TRBD2 (6 bases). CDR1 and CDR2 from the germline V gene are MNHNS and SASEGT. This CDR3 has 15 amino acids. The V and J ends lost 2 bases and 3 bases respectively, with 12 bases between them. The CDR3 nucleotides are TGTGCCAGCAGTGAACGGTTAGCGGTAACAGATACGCAGTATTTT. Translation gives CASSERLAVTDTQYF.

In its sample, this clone was seen once. The V call is TRBV7-9, the J call TRBJ1-4; maybe TRBD1 (5 bases). The CDR3 is made up of 17 amino acids. The V and J ends lost 4 bases and 8 bases respectively, with 23 bases between them. CDR1 is SEHNR, CDR2 FQNEAQ, per germline (reference sequence). In DNA, the CDR3 is TGTGCCAGCAGCTCCCGGCGGGGTAGAGGGACCCCAGAAAAACTGTTTTTT. Amino acid sequence: CASSSRRGRGTPEKLFF. Complete variable domain (other parts from reference TRBV7-9 and TRBJ1-4): DTGVSQNPRHKITKRGQNVTFRCDPISEHNRLYWYRQTLGQGPEFLTYFQNEAQLEKSRLLSDRFSAERPKGSFSTLEIQRTEQGDSAMYLCASSSRRGRGTPEKLFFGSGTQLSVL.

The chain joins TRBV19 to TRBJ1-1; D uncertain. Trimming removed 7 bases from V and 8 bases from J, with 14 bases in between. Germline values: CDR1 LNHDA, CDR2 SQIVND (reference sequence). The CDR3 has 12 amino acids. The DNA for the CDR3 is TGTGCCAGTAATGTGGGCATTTCCGAAGCTTTCTTT. It is translated as CASNVGISEAFF.

This clone was counted a few times. The chain links TRBV11-2 to TRBJ2-5; 10 nucleotides align to TRBD1. After removal of 3 bases from V and 5 bases from J, the junction contained 6 bases not matched to a gene. The CDR3 extends over 15 amino acids. CDR1 and CDR2 from the germline V gene are SGHAT and FQNNGV. The CDR3 is CASSFQTGGKETQYF. Here the CDR3 DNA reads TGTGCCAGCAGCTTCCAGACAGGGGGCAAGGAGACCCAGTACTTC.

The V call is TRBV5-1, the J call TRBJ1-3; D unresolved. The V and J ends lost 0 bases and 0 bases respectively, with 10 bases between them. Germline V gene lookup returns CDR1 SGHRS and CDR2 YFSETQ. The CDR3 length is 16 residues. This CDR3 is CASSLAERSSGNTIYF. CDR3 in DNA: TGCGCCAGCAGCTTGGCCGAAAGGAGCTCTGGAAACACCATATATTTT.

The chain employs TRBV5-1 and TRBJ2-2, with 10 bases lining up with TRBD1. The CDR3 totals 17 residues. CDR1 and CDR2 (germline): SGHRS, YFSETQ. Unmatched junction bases numbered 4, after V lost 0 bases and J lost 2 bases. The DNA for the CDR3 is TGCGCCAGCAGCTTGGTGGGACAGGGGCTTAACACCGGGGAGCTGTTTTTT. It translates to CASSLVGQGLNTGELFF.

The J gene is TRBJ1-1, the V gene TRBV19; D unresolved. This CDR3 comprises 13 residues. The germline V and J ends were trimmed by 5 bases and 1 base, with 8 bases remaining between them. Germline V gene data show CDR1 as LNHDA and CDR2 as SQIVND (reference sequence). The DNA of the CDR3 is TGTGCCAGTAGTCCGGTCGAGAACACTGAAGCTTTCTTT. It yields the protein CASSPVENTEAFF.

This chain links TRBV15 with TRBJ2-1; D remains ambiguous. CDR1 and CDR2 (germline): LNHNV, YYDKDF (reference sequence). This CDR3 has 15 residues. Trimming took off 3 bases at V and 5 bases at J, with 14 bases between the two ends. CDR3 DNA: TGTGCCACCAGCAGGGGTGGTACAGTGAACAATGAGCAGTTCTTC. Amino acids: CATSRGGTVNNEQFF. Complete variable domain (other parts from reference TRBV15 and TRBJ2-1): DAMVIQNPRYQVTQFGKPVTLSCSQTLNHNVMYWYQQKSSQAPKLLFHYYDKDFNNEADTPDNFQSRRPNTSFCFLDIRSPGLGDTAMYLCATSRGGTVNNEQFFGPGTRLTVL.

The chain couples TRBV2 to TRBJ1-2, with D uncertain. V was clipped by 8 bases and J by 0 bases, with 4 bases between them. Germline V CDR1 and CDR2: SNHLY, FYNNEI. The CDR3 extends over 11 amino acids. CDR3 residues: CASRANYGYTF. The CDR3 DNA follows: TGTGCCAGCCGGGCTAACTATGGCTACACCTTC. The full variable domain, rest sourced from reference TRBV2 and TRBJ1-2, is EPEVTQTPSHQVTQMGQEVILRCVPISNHLYFYWYRQILGQKVEFLVSFYNNEISEKSEIFDDQFSVERPDGSNFTLKIRSTKLEDSAMYFCASRANYGYTFGSGTRLTVV.

The rearrangement uses TRBV10-3 and TRBJ2-2; 8 nucleotides agree with TRBD2. V dropped 4 bases and J dropped 7; count of bases not matched to a gene: 14. The CDR3 has 17 residues. The germline V gene has CDR1 ENHRY and CDR2 SYGVKD. Here the CDR3 DNA reads TGTGCCATCAGTGGGCAGAACGGGAGGGCCGAGGGCGGGGAGCTGTTTTTT. Protein: CAISGQNGRAEGGELFF.

The rearrangement links TRBV18 to TRBJ2-7, with no clear D. Trimming removed 3 bases from V and 4 bases from J, with 10 bases in between. This CDR3 has 13 residues. From germline, CDR1 is KGHSH and CDR2 LQKENI. DNA for the CDR3: TGTGCCAGCTCACCCGCGTCCATGTACGAGCAGTACTTC. Encoded protein: CASSPASMYEQYF.

The chain is built from TRBV30 and TRBJ2-1; 9 bases match TRBD2. Germline V lookup: CDR1 GTSNPN, CDR2 SVGIG (reference sequence). V shed 2 bases, J shed 0 bases, and the junction held 2 bases outside the gene matches. This CDR3 is 15 amino acids long. CDR3 coding DNA: TGTGCCTGGAGTCTAGCGGGATTCTCCTACAATGAGCAGTTCTTC. Translating it yields CAWSLAGFSYNEQFF.

CDR3 DNA sequence: TGCGCCAGCAGCCAAAGTGAGTGGACTAGCGGCTACGAGCAGTACTTC. Protein: CASSQSEWTSGYEQYF. The genes are TRBV4-1 and TRBJ2-7, with TRBD2 matching 10 bases. The CDR3 is 16 residues long. After removal of 2 bases from V and 3 bases from J, the junction contained 7 bases not matched to a gene. Germline V gene data show CDR1 as MGHRA and CDR2 as YSYEKL.

The chain is built from TRBV2 and TRBJ2-7; 7 bases agree with TRBD1. V lost 3 bases, J lost 4 bases, and 6 bases stayed unmatched. CDR1 and CDR2 from the germline V gene are SNHLY and FYNNEI. CDR3 length: 14 residues. Written as DNA, the CDR3 is TGTGCCAGCAGTGACTACAGGGGCCTATACGAGCAGTACTTC. Its translation: CASSDYRGLYEQYF.

The table lists this clone with a few counts. This chain joins TRBV12-5 and TRBJ2-1; TRBD1 aligns across 7 bases. CDR3 length: 15 amino acids. Trimming removed 5 bases from V and 0 bases from J; junction bases left unmatched: 4. CDR1 LGHNT and CDR2 FRNRAP come from the germline V gene. The CDR3 bases are TGTGCTAGTGGTATACAGGGGAGCTCCTACAATGAGCAGTTCTTC. Translation: CASGIQGSSYNEQFF.

This clone has only one observation. This rearrangement joins TRBV5-1 to TRBJ2-5; D gene ambiguous. V was pared by 4 bases and J by 0 bases, with 7 bases between. The germline gives CDR1 SGHRS, CDR2 YFSETQ. This CDR3 contains 13 residues. The CDR3 is CASSGDYQETQYF. The DNA of the CDR3 is TGCGCCAGCAGCGGCGACTACCAAGAGACCCAGTACTTC.